This T cell receptor beta chain was sequenced for a study of shared clonotypes between healthy human individuals (dated by TCRdb to the early 2020s). Notes on the research overall: A few men and a couple of women, aged 18 to 49 years, made up the cohort. For each donor, CD4 naive and CD4 memory were each given three plates, CD8 naive was given two plates, and CD8 memory was given one plate. The study deeply sequenced blood TCR repertoires of about 5 healthy adults to estimate repertoire size and the extent of clonotype sharing between individuals. Different laboratories and diverse techniques were used to prepare libraries and sequence TCR repertoires, to increase sequencing depth and limit assay-specific biases. Each donor's leukapheresis produced roughly between about 0.9 and 9.5 billion PBMCs. Points the paper makes about the study in general: When a handful of donors were compared, the shared fraction of clonotypes was about 5.4% for naive CD4, around 3.5% for naive CD8, 2% to 2.5% for memory CD4, and 0.35% to 0.4% for memory CD8. Compared with non-shared clonotypes, clonotypes shared by all four sorted-subset donors had higher generation probabilities. Naive subsets generally had larger estimated clonotype richness than memory subsets did. Pairwise subsampling indicated that sequencing depth was expected to affect the degree of clonotype sharing among donors. The small number of donors limited the genetic and exposure-history diversity represented. Sampling was restricted to blood, and TCR repertoires in tissues likely differ from the TCR repertoires found in blood. Even with the large sequencing depth, rarefaction of the sorted-subset datasets indicated that sequencing was incomplete.

Using the deep immunoSEQ assay, TCR CDR3 regions were amplified from genomic DNA by multiplex PCR. Extracted genomic DNA from each cell subset was distributed evenly across all wells of several immunoSEQ 96-well plates, and each plate was treated as a replicate. For sorted subsets, each replicate PCR was loaded with about 0.2 ug genomic DNA, equivalent to roughly 30,000 T cell genomes. Purified libraries were quantified with a Qubit 3.0 fluorometer, sized on a Bioanalyzer 2100, and re-quantified with the KAPA Library Quantification kit. Every immunoSEQ 96-well plate was sequenced on a dedicated single-read 150-cycle Illumina NextSeq 550 flow cell. The original methods were these. Because the immunoSEQ output included only junctional sequences and no quality scores, the filtering could not be the same as the filtering used for full-length reads. Sequences were annotated with PyIR, a Python wrapper for IgBLAST v1.9, and V/J genes and CDR3 were assigned using IMGT germline references. Any read was removed if the V/J assignment was weak (E-value above 1e-6), the CDR3 was missing, or the read contained stop codons, out-of-frame junctions, or ambiguous translated residues. A V3J clonotype was defined by an identical inferred V gene, J gene, and CDR3 amino acid sequence. To compute the percentage overlap between repertoires, the number of shared unique clonotypes was divided by the size of the smaller repertoire. Three approaches were used to assess repertoire richness: RTK rarefaction, the Chao1 estimator, and Recon v2.1 estimates of unobserved clonotypes. Generation probabilities were computed with OLGA for all TCRbeta clonotypes obtained by the gDNA method from several donors. TCRdb obtained this table from immuneACCESS and retained in-frame rearrangements with V and J assigned. These tables miss some clones; where compared with another copy, unresolved V genes account for less than half of the shortfall, and the remainder is unexplained. V, J and clone size reflect that table, while D and trimming were determined from the DNA. Across this sample there are about 300,000 clones, with about 74% seen only once. The biggest ten clones account for 10% to 13% of the sample.

In the case of this clone: This clone's antigen is unknown. No clone much larger than this one lies a single base away; base qualities are absent.

The donors were healthy, HIV-negative adults with no recently reported acute infections or vaccinations. Every donor was a Caucasian adult living in Nashville, Tennessee, USA. CD4+ T cells were enriched by magnetic negative selection; naive cells were then positively selected on CD45RA, and the negative fraction formed the memory subset. After blood collection by leukapheresis, PBMCs were isolated using Ficoll-Histopaque density gradient centrifugation and then cryopreserved in the vapor phase of liquid nitrogen. Analytical flow cytometry was used to check the purity and quantity of every magnetically sorted T cell population. Genomic DNA was isolated from each sorted fraction and quantified by UV absorbance on a Nanodrop 2000c. This TCR was recovered from a man in his thirties or forties in good health. Sequenced input: memory CD4+ T cells sorted from blood. The cell subset or site label, as the study defines it: CD45RA-negative fraction.

CDR3 sequence: CASSIRAGGSYNEQFF. Here is the DNA: TGTGCCAGTAGTATTAGGGCAGGGGGCTCCTACAATGAGCAGTTCTTC. The rearrangement joined TRBV19 to TRBJ2-1, and 7 bases in between align with TRBD1. CDR1 LNHDA and CDR2 SQIVND are derived from the germline V gene (reference sequence). The CDR3 starts with the cysteine, ends with the phenylalanine, and has 16 residues. Only the CDR3 portion is preserved as DNA: 48 bases, with reading frame beginning at the first base. Ends trimmed: V by 3 bases, J by 0 bases; bases unmatched to a gene: 5.